Below, 5 T cell receptor beta chains from the same sample are listed, as sequenced in a study of blood T cell repertoires in COVID-19. TCRdb keeps only in-frame clones here, not all; method: immunoSEQ multiplex PCR. The sample carries 150,000 to 160,000 clones, about four fifths recorded once. Material for sequencing was peripheral blood. Receptor source: an older woman with acute or convalescent COVID-19.

The V and J genes are TRBV2 and TRBJ2-3, with 10 nucleotides matching TRBD1. Germline CDR1 SNHLY, CDR2 FYNNEI. J was trimmed by 0 bases and V by 4 bases; bases with no gene match: 1. CDR3 length: 15 amino acids. CDR3 region: CASSGDRGSTDTQYF. The DNA for the CDR3 is TGTGCCAGCAGTGGGGACAGGGGAAGCACAGATACGCAGTATTTT.

This chain joins TRBV30 and TRBJ1-5; no clear D gene. Germline V gene lookup returns CDR1 GTSNPN and CDR2 SVGIG (reference sequence). V gave up 0 bases and J gave up 4 bases, with 10 bases separating them. The length of the CDR3 is 14 residues. The CDR3 region has the DNA TGTGCCTGGAGTGTAACTTCGTGGAATCAGCCCCAGCATTTT. Translated, it gives CAWSVTSWNQPQHF.

The chain couples TRBV19 to TRBJ1-2; 7 bases match TRBD1. V lost 5 bases, J lost 4 bases, and 7 bases stayed unmatched. Germline-derived CDR1 and CDR2 are LNHDA and SQIVND (reference sequence). The CDR3 is made up of 14 amino acids. CDR3 loop: CASSPWTGFYGYTF. As DNA, the CDR3 is TGTGCCAGTAGTCCATGGACAGGATTCTATGGCTACACCTTC.

The chain uses TRBV11-2 and TRBJ1-2; TRBD1 might be the D (5 bases). This CDR3 comprises 17 residues. V gave up 5 bases and J gave up 0 bases, with 19 bases separating them. CDR1 and CDR2 from the germline V gene are SGHAT and FQNNGV. CDR3 bases: TGTGCCAGCAGCCCGGGGGAGTGGGGCAGGGCTAACTATGGCTACACCTTC. This codes for CASSPGEWGRANYGYTF.

The chain is built from TRBV9 and TRBJ2-2; the D gene is possibly TRBD2 (6 bases). The germline V and J ends were trimmed by 4 bases and 6 bases, with 13 bases remaining between them. This CDR3 is built from 14 residues. Per the germline V gene, CDR1 is SGDLS and CDR2 is YYNGEE. The CDR3 DNA sequence: TGTGCCAGCAGCTCCCGGGGGAGTCCCGGGGAGCTGTTTTTT. Translating it yields CASSSRGSPGELFF.